The 27 T cell receptor beta chains listed next were all sequenced from one sample in a study of Ad26.COV2.S vaccination and SARS-CoV-2 variants. TCRdb's copy holds only in-frame clones and misses some; the assay was immunoSEQ multiplex PCR. The data contain over 400,000 clones, roughly 90% of them seen just once; the ten biggest clones take up around 1.7%. Treatment specified: approximately 18 received Ad26.COV2.S at low or high dose, single or two shots; roughly five received placebo; per-sample allocation not given. It was on day 63 after the first vaccine or placebo injection that samples were taken. The sequencing here drew on peripheral blood, taken in a trial of Ad26.COV2.S vaccine versus placebo. The receptor source for this set is a person between 18 and 59 years old who received the Ad26.COV2.S COVID-19 vaccine or a placebo.

The rearrangement links TRBV18 to TRBJ1-5; possibly TRBD1 for D (5 bases). This CDR3 is 15 amino acids long. V lost 4 bases and J 4 bases, leaving 14 bases between the germline ends. Germline CDR1 reads KGHSH; CDR2 reads LQKENI. CDR3 DNA: TGTGCCAGCTCACGAGACAGCTTCTCAAATCAGCCCCAGCATTTT. Amino acids: CASSRDSFSNQPQHF.

The rearrangement links TRBV25-1 to TRBJ2-2; no clear D. This CDR3 region has 16 residues. Germline CDR1 is MGHDK and CDR2 is SYGVNS. Between the trimmed V and J ends, which lost 8 bases and 3 bases, there was a span of 19 bases. DNA for the CDR3: TGTGCCAGCCGACCCCGACCCATACAAGACACCGGGGAGCTGTTTTTT. It codes for CASRPRPIQDTGELFF.

As for this clone: The sample holds other DNA sequences that translate to the same CDR3. The chain employs TRBV5-6 and TRBJ2-7; no clear D gene. The V and J ends lost 1 base and 1 base respectively, with 3 bases between them. This CDR3 has 12 residues. Germline V gene data show CDR1 as SGHDT and CDR2 as YYEEEE. DNA for the CDR3: TGTGCCAGCAGCTTGTCATCCTACGAGCAGTACTTC. Encoded protein: CASSLSSYEQYF.

The chain combines TRBV4-3 with TRBJ2-7, with TRBD1 matching over 9 bases. Germline loops: CDR1 LGHNA, CDR2 YSLEER. The CDR3 runs to 16 residues. V lost 1 base to trimming and J lost 5 bases; unmatched junction nucleotides: 9. In DNA form, the CDR3 reads TGCGCCAGCAGCCAAGCCCCGGGACAGGGCCTCCACGAGCAGTACTTC. This sequence encodes CASSQAPGQGLHEQYF.

This clone was found once. The J gene is TRBJ2-2, the V gene TRBV4-3; the match to TRBD2 covers 8 bases. With V trimmed by 6 bases and J by 7 bases, 16 bases remained unmatched. The V gene's germline CDR1 is LGHNA and CDR2 YSLEER. This CDR3 has 17 amino acids. As DNA, the CDR3 is TGCGCCAGCAGACGGATTAGCGGGGCACCTGGGGACGGGGAGCTGTTTTTT. This codes for CASRRISGAPGDGELFF.

This chain connects TRBV15 to TRBJ2-5; D is ambiguous. Trimming cost V 2 bases and J 5 bases, with 9 bases left between them. This CDR3 contains 13 residues. Per germline, CDR1 LNHNV and CDR2 YYDKDF (reference sequence). In DNA form, the CDR3 reads TGTGCCACCAGCAGATCCCCAGAGGAGACCCAGTACTTC. Its protein product is CATSRSPEETQYF. The full variable domain, in which reference TRBV15 and TRBJ2-5 provide the parts outside the CDR3, is DAMVIQNPRYQVTQFGKPVTLSCSQTLNHNVMYWYQQKSSQAPKLLFHYYDKDFNNEADTPDNFQSRRPNTSFCFLDIRSPGLGDTAMYLCATSRSPEETQYFGPGTRLLVL.

This clone was picked up one time. CDR3: CASSILHRGSGYTF. DNA of the CDR3: TGTGCCAGTAGTATATTGCACAGGGGCAGTGGCTACACCTTC. The rearrangement links TRBV19 to TRBJ1-2; 7 positions agree with TRBD1. The CDR3 spans 14 residues. Germline assignment: CDR1 LNHDA and CDR2 SQIVND (reference sequence). V shed 2 bases, J shed 7 bases, and the junction held 7 bases outside the gene matches.

The chain has TRBV5-6 and TRBJ2-7; weak D call: TRBD2 (6 bases). This CDR3 contains 15 residues. The V gene's germline CDR1 is SGHDT and CDR2 YYEEEE. The V end lost 0 bases, the J end lost 1 base, and 11 bases lay between the germline ends. The CDR3 sequence: CASSLDAGNSYEQYF. The DNA of the CDR3 is TGTGCCAGCAGCTTGGATGCGGGGAATTCCTACGAGCAGTACTTC. Combining the CDR3 with reference TRBV5-6 and TRBJ2-7 gives the whole variable domain DAGVTQSPTHLIKTRGQQVTLRCSPKSGHDTVSWYQQALGQGPQFIFQYYEEEERQRGNFPDRFSGHQFPNYSSELNVNALLLGDSALYLCASSLDAGNSYEQYFGPGTRLTVT.

This chain links TRBV12-2 with TRBJ2-1; the table's D call, TRBD1, has no DNA check behind it. TRBV12-2 is a pseudogene. CDR3 length: 16 residues. The chain's CDR3 is CASRSRTRDRDNEQFF. CDR3 nucleotides: TGTGCAAGTCGCTCCCGGACCCGGGACAGGGACAATGAGCAGTTCTTC.

The chain links TRBV7-9 to TRBJ2-5; D is unclear. CDR1 and CDR2 from the germline V gene are SEHNR and FQNEAQ (reference sequence). The CDR3 loop spans 12 amino acids. V dropped 10 bases and J dropped 5 bases, with 14 bases sitting between them. The CDR3 nucleotides are TGTGCCACCACTCGAGCCTGGGAGACCCAGTACTTC. It codes for CATTRAWETQYF. The full variable domain, completed using reference TRBV7-9 and TRBJ2-5, is DTGVSQNPRHKITKRGQNVTFRCDPISEHNRLYWYRQTLGQGPEFLTYFQNEAQLEKSRLLSDRFSAERPKGSFSTLEIQRTEQGDSAMYLCATTRAWETQYFGPGTRLLVL.

The chain employs TRBV15 and TRBJ1-6; no firm D call. This CDR3 region has 16 residues. Trimming took 2 bases from V and 0 from J, leaving 8 bases between them. Germline V gene sequence: CDR1 LNHNV, CDR2 YYDKDF (reference sequence). CDR3 loop: CATSRSASSYNSPLHF. The CDR3 coding sequence is TGTGCCACCAGCAGATCAGCGAGCTCCTATAATTCACCCCTCCACTTT.

The chain is built from TRBV28 and TRBJ1-1, with TRBD1 as a possible D gene (6 bases). The CDR3 extends over 14 amino acids. The germline V gene has CDR1 MDHEN and CDR2 SYDVKM. Trimming left V 5 bases short and J 4 bases short, with 14 bases between. The CDR3 coding sequence is TGTGCCAGCAGTGTTGAAAACAGGGTCACTGAAGCTTTCTTT. Residues: CASSVENRVTEAFF.

The chain carries TRBV29-1 and TRBJ2-2; D is perhaps TRBD1 (5 bases). CDR1 and CDR2 (germline): SQVTM, ANQGSEA. V lost 0 bases and J lost 2, with 10 bases in between. The length of the CDR3 is 15 residues. The CDR3 loop reads CSVEDLQGNTGELFF. CDR3 bases: TGCAGCGTTGAAGATCTTCAGGGAAACACCGGGGAGCTGTTTTTT.

Regarding this clone: One junction end does not reproduce the germline sequence, and a read error may be involved. V usage is TRBV7-7 and J usage is TRBJ2-3; D is ambiguous. The CDR3 contains 13 residues. Germline assignment: CDR1 SSHAT and CDR2 FNYEAQ (reference sequence). Written as DNA, the CDR3 is TGTGCTAGCAGCGAACTCCTCACAGATACGCAGTATTTT. Encoded protein: CASSELLTDTQYF.

This CDR3 reads CASSPLAGGGGTQYF. As DNA, the CDR3 is TGTGCCAGCAGCCCCTTAGCGGGGGGAGGCGGGACCCAGTACTTC. J is TRBJ2-5 and V is TRBV3-1 (or the pseudogene TRBV3-2), with 10 positions matching TRBD2. CDR3 length: 15 residues. Germline V lookup: CDR1 LGHDT, CDR2 YNNKEL (reference sequence). V shed 4 bases and J 7 bases; nucleotides not matched to a gene: 9.

This chain links TRBV2 with TRBJ2-7; 9 bases align to TRBD1. V trimming: 6 bases; J trimming: 7 bases; junction bases outside the gene matches: 13. This CDR3 contains 15 residues. The germline CDR1 and CDR2 sequences are SNHLY and FYNNEI. CDR3 DNA: TGTGCCAGCAGCGGTTCGGACAGGGGTTCCGGGGAGCAGTACTTC. This sequence encodes CASSGSDRGSGEQYF.

The rearrangement links TRBV7-2 to TRBJ1-1; 12 bases line up with TRBD1. The V gene's germline CDR1 is SGHTA and CDR2 FQGNSA. This CDR3 is 19 amino acids long. V lost 5 bases, J lost 1 base, and 14 bases stayed unmatched. This CDR3 is CASSREGRDRGRRNTEAFF. The CDR3 nucleotides are TGTGCCAGCAGCCGCGAGGGGAGGGACAGGGGGCGCAGGAACACTGAAGCTTTCTTT. Full variable domain (remainder filled in from reference TRBV7-2 and TRBJ1-1): GAGVSQSPSNKVTEKGKDVELRCDPISGHTALYWYRQSLGQGLEFLIYFQGNSAPDKSGLPSDRFSAERTGGSVSTLTIQRTQQEDSAVYLCASSREGRDRGRRNTEAFFGQGTRLTVV.

The chain is built from TRBV5-6 and TRBJ2-4; TRBD2 is a possible D gene (5 bases). CDR1 and CDR2 from the germline V gene are SGHDT and YYEEEE. CDR3 size: 14 residues. Trimming took off 5 bases at V and 6 bases at J, with 15 bases between the two ends. CDR3 protein: CASSSLGGRNIQYF. The CDR3, as DNA: TGTGCCAGCAGTTCTCTAGGAGGCAGAAACATTCAGTACTTC. Using reference TRBV5-6 and TRBJ2-4 for the parts outside the CDR3, the full variable domain is DAGVTQSPTHLIKTRGQQVTLRCSPKSGHDTVSWYQQALGQGPQFIFQYYEEEERQRGNFPDRFSGHQFPNYSSELNVNALLLGDSALYLCASSSLGGRNIQYFGAGTRLSVL.

The table lists this clone with a count of one. In DNA form, the CDR3 reads TGTGCCAGCAGTTACGCCAGGCCGTCTAACACTGAAGCTTTCTTT. Translating it yields CASSYARPSNTEAFF. The chain joins TRBV6-6 to TRBJ1-1; D not certain. V was clipped by 2 bases and J by 2 bases, with 12 bases between them. This CDR3 has 15 amino acids. Germline V gene lookup returns CDR1 MNHNY and CDR2 SVGAGI (reference sequence).

The genes are TRBV5-1 and TRBJ1-2; 7 bases map to TRBD1. The CDR3 is 14 residues long. Germline V gene data show CDR1 as SGHRS and CDR2 as YFSETQ. The trim removed 0 bases at V and 6 bases at J, leaving 5 bases unmatched. CDR3 amino acids: CASSLETGLDGYTF. The CDR3 bases are TGCGCCAGCAGCTTGGAGACAGGGTTGGATGGCTACACCTTC.

This clone was detected only once. CDR3 sequence: CASSLGTGLSEKLFF. The CDR3 bases are TGTGCCAGCAGCTTAGGTACAGGGCTTTCGGAAAAACTGTTTTTT. The V call is TRBV7-9, the J call TRBJ1-4; D may be TRBD1 (6 bases). Trimming removed 1 base at V and 8 bases at J, with 14 bases between. CDR3 length: 15 amino acids. CDR1 and CDR2 (germline): SEHNR, FQNEAQ (reference sequence).

The genes are TRBV7-6 and TRBJ1-5, with D possibly being TRBD1 (6 bases). Germline CDR1 is SGHVS and CDR2 is FNYEAQ. This CDR3 region has 16 residues. V lost 1 base to trimming and J lost 9 bases, with 19 bases between them. CDR3 sequence (DNA): TGTGCCAGCAGCTTAGGCCCCTCAGGGGTCCTAATGCCCCAGCATTTT. Protein sequence: CASSLGPSGVLMPQHF.

The chain is built from TRBV12-5 and TRBJ2-1; 9 positions agree with TRBD1. Germline CDR1 is LGHNT and CDR2 is FRNRAP. Trimming took 6 bases from V and 10 from J; bases not matched to a gene: 4. CDR3 size: 12 residues. The CDR3 region has the DNA TGTGCTAGTGGGTTAACAGGGGGCGAGCAGTTCTTC. This codes for CASGLTGGEQFF. Complete variable domain (other parts from reference TRBV12-5 and TRBJ2-1): DARVTQTPRHKVTEMGQEVTMRCQPILGHNTVFWYRQTMMQGLELLAYFRNRAPLDDSGMPKDRFSAEMPDATLATLKIQPSEPRDSAVYFCASGLTGGEQFFGPGTRLTVL.

The chain is built from TRBV5-6 and TRBJ2-7; 7 bases line up with TRBD2. The germline CDR1 and CDR2 sequences are SGHDT and YYEEEE. This CDR3 spans 15 amino acids. J lost 2 bases, V lost 4 bases, and 9 bases had no gene match. CDR3 DNA: TGTGCCAGCAGCACCGGGGGGACTGAGACCTACGAGCAGTACTTC. Translated: CASSTGGTETYEQYF.

The gene calls are TRBV2 and TRBJ2-7, with TRBD1 as a possible D gene (6 bases). The CDR3 extends over 15 amino acids. Trimming took 3 bases from V and 6 from J, leaving 18 bases between them. CDR1 and CDR2 (germline): SNHLY, FYNNEI. CDR3 residues: CASSDTGNLGGEQYF. Written as DNA, the CDR3 is TGTGCCAGCAGTGATACAGGGAACCTGGGCGGCGAGCAGTACTTC. The full variable domain, completed using reference TRBV2 and TRBJ2-7, is EPEVTQTPSHQVTQMGQEVILRCVPISNHLYFYWYRQILGQKVEFLVSFYNNEISEKSEIFDDQFSVERPDGSNFTLKIRSTKLEDSAMYFCASSDTGNLGGEQYFGPGTRLTVT.

V gene TRBV3-1 (or the pseudogene TRBV3-2) combines with J gene TRBJ2-1, with 7 bases matching TRBD1. The CDR3 contains 16 residues. In germline, CDR1 is LGHDT, CDR2 YNNKEL (reference sequence). V was pared by 0 bases and J by 3 bases, with 5 bases of the junction left unmatched. The CDR3 DNA is TGTGCCAGCAGCCAAGATCACAGGGGTTTCTACAATGAGCAGTTCTTC. As protein: CASSQDHRGFYNEQFF.

This clone was recorded a few times. This rearrangement joins TRBV18 to TRBJ1-2; D uncertain. The V gene lost 6 bases and the J gene lost 7 bases, with 21 bases spanning the gap. From germline, CDR1 is KGHSH and CDR2 LQKENI. This CDR3 is built from 15 residues. The DNA for the CDR3 is TGTGCCAGCTCGCTCCCCGACGGTACCTATGCTGGCTACACCTTC. Protein: CASSLPDGTYAGYTF.